This TCR beta chain is drawn from a study of beta chain features in type 1 diabetes. Study-wide results and limits: Type 1 diabetes patients had moderately but significantly shorter TCRB CDR3s in all four CD4+ subsets.

Isolated RNA was reverse transcribed in full, so expressed TCRB transcripts were sequenced. Using immunoSEQ multiplex PCR, the repertoire was profiled, and TCRdb retains in-frame clones only, with some absent. The data contain 120,000 or so clones, approximately 15% of them singletons. Per the germline V gene, CDR1 is SGHRS and CDR2 is YFSETQ. There are 14 residues in the CDR3. V lost 6 bases, J lost 7 bases, and 9 bases stayed unmatched. Cells sorted by CD45RO/CCR7/CD25/CD127/CD95/CD27 comprised CD4+ naive, central memory, regulatory and stem cell-like memory cells. On this clone: Its specificity is not known.

The chain has TRBV5-1 and TRBJ2-1; 8 positions match TRBD2. The TCR comes from a man between 18 and 35 years old with type 1 diabetes. Sequencing was done on a sample of central memory CD4+ T cells from blood. The CDR3 region has the DNA TGCGCCAGCAATCCGCGGGGGGCGACGAATGAGCAGTTCTTC. Encoded protein: CASNPRGATNEQFF.